Listed below are T cell receptor beta chains from one sample, sequenced in a study of early stage breast cancer tumors. The repertoire was sequenced with immunoSEQ multiplex PCR; TCRdb's copy has only in-frame clones and lacks some. Altogether about 38,000 clones are present, about 68% being singletons, with the ten largest covering less than 7.5%. The sequencing sample was made of blood. The receptors stem from a person in their sixties or seventies with breast cancer. Each CDR3 is given with its conserved first and last residue. Fields, in order: V gene, D gene, J gene, clone size, CDR3 protein, CDR3 DNA. The D gene is left open where the match is weak. Where a row states a size, it is once, few, many or the class of an expanded clone; other rows omit it.

TRBV9	-	TRBJ1-4	-	CASSVRGNEKLFF	TGTGCCAGCAGCGTAAGGGGCAATGAAAAACTGTTTTTT
TRBV9	-	TRBJ2-1	once	CASSVANEQFF	TGTGCCAGCAGCGTGGCGAATGAGCAGTTCTTC
TRBV19	-	TRBJ1-1	-	CASNHAGLNTEAFF	TGTGCCAGTAATCATGCGGGACTGAACACTGAAGCTTTCTTT
TRBV5-1	TRBD1	TRBJ2-2	-	CASSLSGTGVTGELFF	TGCGCCAGCAGCTTGTCCGGGACAGGGGTCACCGGGGAGCTGTTTTTT
TRBV7-2	TRBD2	TRBJ2-7	-	CASSRRLIGGGRDEQYF	TGTGCCAGCAGCCGAAGACTAATCGGCGGGGGGAGAGACGAGCAGTACTTC
TRBV2	-	TRBJ2-7	-	CASSQGPYEQYF	TGTGCCAGCAGTCAGGGGCCCTACGAGCAGTACTTC
TRBV6-1	TRBD1	TRBJ2-3	-	CASSDTRFRDRATDTQYF	TGTGCCAGCAGTGACACCCGCTTCCGGGACAGGGCGACAGATACGCAGTATTTT
TRBV28	TRBD2	TRBJ2-1	few	CASSFLSSGRGEQFF	TGTGCCAGCAGTTTTTTGTCTAGCGGGAGAGGTGAGCAGTTCTTC
TRBV7-3	TRBD2	TRBJ2-3	-	CASSLGLRGDTDTQYF	TGTGCCAGCAGCTTAGGGTTGCGGGGGGACACAGATACGCAGTATTTT
TRBV9	-	TRBJ2-2	-	CASSPHSPGELFF	TGTGCCAGCAGCCCCCACTCCCCCGGGGAGCTGTTTTTT
TRBV7-7	-	TRBJ2-3	-	CASSSGTRGDTQYF	TGTGCTAGCAGCTCCGGGACCAGGGGAGATACGCAGTATTTT
TRBV14	TRBD1	TRBJ1-1	-	CASSLLSPDRLTEAFF	TGTGCCAGCAGCCTCCTGAGCCCGGACAGGCTCACTGAAGCTTTCTTT
TRBV21-1	-	TRBJ2-7	-	CATLDSGPGEQYF	TGTGCCACCCTGGACAGCGGCCCAGGGGAGCAGTACTTC
TRBV7-9	-	TRBJ2-6	few	CASSPREAGPGANVLTF	TGTGCCAGCAGCCCCAGGGAGGCAGGGCCCGGGGCCAACGTCCTGACTTTC
TRBV4-2	-	TRBJ2-2	-	CASSSNPNTGELFF	TGTGCCAGCAGCTCCAACCCGAACACCGGGGAGCTGTTTTTT
TRBV4-2	-	TRBJ2-6	-	CASSQDLVGAGANVLTF	TGTGCCAGCAGCCAAGATTTAGTGGGAGCGGGGGCCAACGTCCTGACTTTC
TRBV7-8	-	TRBJ2-7	few	CASSISLPYEQYF	TGTGCCAGCAGCATAAGTTTACCCTACGAGCAGTACTTC
TRBV7-3	TRBD1	TRBJ1-2	-	CARPGQAYYGYTF	TGTGCCAGGCCGGGACAGGCTTACTATGGCTACACCTTC
TRBV5-4	-	TRBJ1-3	-	CASSLGISGNTIYF	TGTGCCAGCAGCTTGGGGATCTCTGGAAACACCATATATTTT
TRBV18	TRBD1	TRBJ1-2	-	CASSGLTGASNYGYTF	TGTGCCAGCTCAGGCCTAACAGGGGCCTCCAACTATGGCTACACCTTC
TRBV27	-	TRBJ1-2	-	CASSARPRNYGYTF	TGTGCCAGCAGTGCTCGTCCTAGGAACTATGGCTACACCTTC
TRBV6-1	-	TRBJ1-5	-	CASSEVVDSVGQPQHF	TGTGCCAGCAGTGAAGTCGTGGACAGCGTAGGGCAGCCCCAGCATTTT
TRBV18	TRBD1	TRBJ1-1	few	CASSPTGVNTEAFF	TGTGCCAGCTCACCGACAGGGGTGAACACTGAAGCTTTCTTT
TRBV6-5	TRBD1	TRBJ1-4	-	CASSSDRGREKLFF	TGTGCCAGCAGTTCGGACAGGGGACGTGAAAAACTGTTTTTT
TRBV6-1	TRBD1	TRBJ2-2	-	CASSEVRDRGRTGELFF	TGTGCCAGCAGTGAAGTCCGGGACAGGGGGCGGACCGGGGAGCTGTTTTTT
TRBV6-5	-	TRBJ1-1	-	CASSLLGGREAFF	TGTGCCAGCAGCCTCCTCGGGGGGCGTGAAGCTTTCTTT
TRBV6-1	-	TRBJ1-1	-	CASSALGNTEAFF	TGTGCCAGCAGTGCCCTGGGGAACACTGAAGCTTTCTTT
TRBV20-1	-	TRBJ2-1	-	CSAREYNEQFF	TGCAGTGCTAGAGAGTACAATGAGCAGTTCTTC
TRBV5-6	-	TRBJ1-2	-	CASRTSIFYGYTF	TGTGCCAGCAGGACGAGCATTTTCTATGGCTACACCTTC
TRBV28	TRBD2	TRBJ2-1	-	CASSLLTGGPPHNNEQFF	TGTGCCAGCAGTTTATTGACGGGAGGGCCTCCTCACAACAATGAGCAGTTCTTC
TRBV29-1	-	TRBJ1-1	few	CSVEEMQMNTEAFF	TGCAGCGTTGAAGAGATGCAGATGAACACTGAAGCTTTCTTT
TRBV6-1	-	TRBJ2-1	-	CASSEVEDSYNEQFF	TGTGCCAGCAGTGAAGTGGAGGACAGCTACAATGAGCAGTTCTTC
TRBV6-1	-	TRBJ2-5	-	CASAFQGVGETQYF	TGTGCCAGCGCTTTTCAGGGTGTGGGGGAGACCCAGTACTTC
TRBV7-6	TRBD2	TRBJ2-1	-	CASSLRSSGRGNEQFF	TGTGCCAGCAGCTTACGGTCGAGCGGGAGAGGAAATGAGCAGTTCTTC
TRBV6-5	TRBD1	TRBJ1-5	-	CASSSRTGGFQPQHF	TGTGCCAGCAGCTCCAGGACAGGGGGCTTTCAGCCCCAGCATTTT
TRBV7-2	TRBD1	TRBJ2-7	once	CASSPRRGGLRQGIYEQYF	TGTGCCAGCAGCCCCCGGCGAGGTGGTCTTAGACAGGGTATCTACGAGCAGTACTTC
TRBV4-2	TRBD2	TRBJ2-7	-	CASSQRTSGNEQYF	TGTGCCAGCAGCCAAAGGACTAGCGGAAACGAGCAGTACTTC
TRBV27	TRBD2	TRBJ2-7	once	CASSSPREAIYEQYF	TGTGCCAGCAGTTCACCCCGGGAGGCTATCTACGAGCAGTACTTC
TRBV30	-	TRBJ1-1	few	CAWRGRGSEAFF	TGTGCCTGGAGGGGCCGCGGGTCTGAAGCTTTCTTT
TRBV6-6	-	TRBJ2-5	-	CASSRGRETQYF	TGTGCCAGCAGTAGGGGGAGGGAGACCCAGTACTTC
TRBV6-5	-	TRBJ1-2	few	CASSRDSNYGYTF	TGTGCCAGCAGTCGTGACAGCAACTATGGCTACACCTTC
TRBV6-6	-	TRBJ1-2	-	CASSSNRNYGYTF	TGTGCCAGCAGCTCTAACAGGAACTATGGCTACACCTTC
TRBV28	-	TRBJ1-2	-	CASPAYSNYGYTF	TGTGCCAGCCCAGCCTACTCTAACTATGGCTACACCTTC
TRBV19	-	TRBJ2-7	few	CASSLGATYEQYF	TGTGCCAGTAGTCTGGGGGCAACCTACGAGCAGTACTTC
TRBV18	-	TRBJ2-1	-	CASSSRSGEQFF	TGTGCCAGCTCATCAAGGTCAGGGGAGCAGTTCTTC
TRBV21-1	-	TRBJ2-7	-	CASSKAVQGICEQYF	TGTGCCAGCAGCAAAGCGGTACAGGGGATTTGCGAGCAGTACTTC
TRBV28	-	TRBJ1-3	-	CASTLNFYTIYF	TGTGCCAGCACGCTTAATTTTTACACCATATATTTT
TRBV12-5	-	TRBJ2-2	-	CASGLRTFFDTGELFF	TGTGCTAGTGGTCTCCGGACCTTCTTCGACACCGGGGAGCTGTTTTTT
TRBV19	-	TRBJ2-4	-	CASSIYPVENIQYF	TGTGCCAGTAGTATATACCCGGTGGAGAACATTCAGTACTTC
TRBV18	-	TRBJ1-3	once	CASSPTLSGNTIYF	TGTGCCAGCTCACCGACACTTTCTGGAAACACCATATATTTT
TRBV19	TRBD1	TRBJ1-2	once	CASDFKGTGLGYTF	TGTGCCAGTGATTTCAAGGGGACAGGCCTCGGCTACACCTTC
TRBV2	TRBD1	TRBJ1-5	-	CASKPTGGSQPQHF	TGTGCCAGCAAACCAACAGGGGGCTCTCAGCCCCAGCATTTT
TRBV27	-	TRBJ2-3	-	CASTTIGGGRADTQYF	TGTGCCAGCACCACCATTGGGGGCGGTCGGGCGGATACGCAGTATTTT
TRBV7-8	TRBD1	TRBJ1-1	-	CASSLATGKYIIEAFF	TGTGCCAGCAGCTTAGCGACAGGGAAATACATCATTGAAGCTTTCTTT
TRBV29-1	-	TRBJ1-2	few	CSVDVQGNYGYTF	TGCAGCGTTGATGTGCAGGGTAACTATGGCTACACCTTC
TRBV10-3	-	TRBJ1-6	-	CAISATDSSPLHF	TGTGCCATCAGTGCCACGGACAGTTCACCCCTCCACTTT
TRBV7-2	-	TRBJ2-4	few	CASSLVGPLAKNIQYF	TGTGCCAGCAGCTTAGTCGGCCCGCTAGCCAAAAACATTCAGTACTTC
TRBV6-5	-	TRBJ2-1	-	CASSYLQAYNEQFF	TGTGCCAGCAGTTACCTCCAAGCATACAATGAGCAGTTCTTC
TRBV9	-	TRBJ1-3	few	CASSVSGVGGNTIYF	TGTGCCAGCAGCGTATCGGGGGTGGGTGGAAACACCATATATTTT